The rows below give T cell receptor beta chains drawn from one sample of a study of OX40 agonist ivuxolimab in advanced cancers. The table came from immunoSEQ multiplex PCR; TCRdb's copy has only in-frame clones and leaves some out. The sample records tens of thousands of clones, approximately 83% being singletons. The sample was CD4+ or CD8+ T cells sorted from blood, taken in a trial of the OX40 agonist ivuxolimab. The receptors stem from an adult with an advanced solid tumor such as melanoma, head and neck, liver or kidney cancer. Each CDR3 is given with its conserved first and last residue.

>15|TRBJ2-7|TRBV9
CASSVGGGSKYEQYF
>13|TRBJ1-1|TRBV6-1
CASSLGQNTEAFF
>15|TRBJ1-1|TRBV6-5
CASSYTSVSTRSGIF
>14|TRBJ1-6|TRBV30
CAWNAQGSLSPLHF
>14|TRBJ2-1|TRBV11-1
CASSSTSGRDEQFF
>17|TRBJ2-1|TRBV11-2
CASSPLGFRGRRHEQFF
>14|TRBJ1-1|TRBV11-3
CASSVGTVNTEAFF
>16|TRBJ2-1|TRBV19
CASRGGGESSYNEQFF
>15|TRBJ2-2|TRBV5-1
CASSLAGVGTGELFF
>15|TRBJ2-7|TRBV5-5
CASSLGLANPYEQYF
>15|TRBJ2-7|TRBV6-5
CASRTGWGSSYEQYF